This TCR beta chain was identified in a study of blood T cell repertoires in COVID-19. About the study: Sites across the United States, Italy and Spain contributed samples from acute and convalescent COVID-19. From T cells, B-cell-depleted T cells, or PBMCs came the material, which was cDNA or gDNA.

Per the germline V gene, CDR1 is KGHDR and CDR2 is SFDVKD. CDR3 length: 16 amino acids. After removal of 4 bases from V and 2 bases from J, the junction contained 1 base not matched to a gene. The authors' processing: Using reference gene primer amplification, nucleated cell counts were estimated. Clones were read by immunoSEQ multiplex PCR, and TCRdb kept only the in-frame ones, dropping some. D and trimming were read from the DNA, whereas the V and J calls and clone size are those reported in that table. The sample contains over 130,000 clones, 80% to 90% of which appear only once. A few counts support this clone.

The sequencing sample was made of peripheral blood. The rearrangement joins TRBV24-1 to TRBJ2-3; 14 bases agree with TRBD2. The TCR originated in a man in his 70s with acute or convalescent COVID-19. The CDR3 sequence is CATSEGLAGATDTQYF. The CDR3 DNA reads TGTGCCACCAGTGAGGGACTAGCGGGAGCCACAGATACGCAGTATTTT.